The source of this TCR beta chain is a study of blood T cell repertoires in COVID-19. The CDR3 length is 13 residues. Germline assignment: CDR1 MDHEN and CDR2 SYDVKM. V lost 4 bases to trimming and J lost 6 bases, with 13 bases between them. Here immunoSEQ multiplex PCR was the method, and the copy in TCRdb shows in-frame clones only, minus some. The sample lists 300,000 to 400,000 clones, about nine tenths occurring once. The receptor's source is a man aged 45 to 65 with active or convalescent COVID-19. The sequencing input was peripheral blood. The chain is built from TRBV28 and TRBJ2-7; the D is unclear. The CDR3 sequence is CASSYPEVVEQYF. CDR3 DNA: TGTGCCAGCAGTTACCCCGAGGTAGTCGAGCAGTACTTC. Complete variable domain (other parts from reference TRBV28 and TRBJ2-7): DVKVTQSSRYLVKRTGEKVFLECVQDMDHENMFWYRQDPGLGLRLIYFSYDVKMKEKGDIPEGYSVSREKKERFSLILESASTNQTSMYLCASSYPEVVEQYFGPGTRLTVT.